The 28 T cell receptor beta chains below come from one sample, sequenced in a study of T cells expressing NK-cell markers. With the 5' RACE reads reprocessed, TCRdb shows one record per CDR3 protein and no DNA. The sample data list approximately 440,000 distinct CDR3 sequences. The material sequenced was blood T cells: a sorted CD56 or NKG2C T cell subset, CD4+ or CD8+ T cells, or bulk PBMC T cells (not recorded which). Source of these receptors: a woman between 50 and 59 years old in good health.

V and J are TRBV5-1 and TRBJ1-2. CDR3 length: 17 residues. Germline V gene lookup returns CDR1 SGHRS and CDR2 YFSETQ. This chain's CDR3 is CASSLSSELGKSGGYTF.

CDR3 residues: CASSLETWEQFF. The V and J genes are TRBV11-2 and TRBJ2-1. CDR3 size: 12 residues. Per the germline V gene, CDR1 is SGHAT and CDR2 is FQNNGV. Full variable domain (outside the CDR3, taken from reference TRBV11-2 and TRBJ2-1): EAGVAQSPRYKIIEKRQSVAFWCNPISGHATLYWYQQILGQGPKLLIQFQNNGVVDDSQLPKDRFSAERLKGVDSTLKIQPAKLEDSAVYLCASSLETWEQFFGPGTRLTVL.

This chain joins TRBV4-2 and TRBJ2-3; TCRdb lists TRBD2, though no DNA is available to test this call. Per germline, CDR1 LGHNA and CDR2 YNFKEQ. CDR3 size: 16 residues. CDR3 amino acids: CASSLLAGEATDTQYF.

V usage is TRBV6-5 and J usage is TRBJ2-3; the TCRdb D gene call, TRBD2, has no DNA to confirm it. This CDR3 comprises 16 residues. Germline V gene data show CDR1 as MNHEY and CDR2 as SVGAGI. CDR3 amino acids: CASSLLSGRAADTQYF.

V usage is TRBV6-1 and J usage is TRBJ1-1. CDR3 size: 14 residues. Germline V gene lookup returns CDR1 MNHNS and CDR2 SASEGT. The CDR3 here is CASTQTTVGTEAFF.

This chain links TRBV7-7 with TRBJ2-3; the TRBD2 assignment by TCRdb is unverifiable without DNA. This CDR3 spans 15 amino acids. Germline V gives CDR1 SSHAT, CDR2 FNYEAQ (reference sequence). CDR3 region: CASSRLATSTDTQYF.

The CDR3 here is CSAIIGADYNSPLHF. The V gene is TRBV20-1, the J gene TRBJ1-6; there is no DNA to check the TCRdb D call of TRBD1. The CDR3 runs to 15 residues. In germline, CDR1 is DFQATT, CDR2 SNEGSKA (reference sequence).

The V call is TRBV12-3 or TRBV12-4, the J call TRBJ2-1; TCRdb's assignment of TRBD2 cannot be checked, as there is no DNA. The CDR3 is 16 amino acids. The CDR3 reads CASETSGRAPSNEQFF.

This sequence joins TRBV5-1 and TRBJ2-1; the D call from TCRdb, TRBD2, cannot be confirmed without DNA. This CDR3 spans 16 amino acids. From germline, CDR1 is SGHRS and CDR2 YFSETQ. CDR3 region: CASSSSGDYSYNEQFF.

The gene calls are TRBV20-1 and TRBJ2-1; TCRdb names TRBD2, which stays unverified in the absence of DNA. This CDR3 spans 15 amino acids. Germline CDR1 DFQATT, CDR2 SNEGSKA (reference sequence). The chain's CDR3 is CSAAGDAPTYNEQFF.

This chain links TRBV24-1 with TRBJ2-5; as DNA is missing, the TRBD1 call by TCRdb cannot be tested. CDR3 length equals 16 residues. Germline V gene data show CDR1 as KGHDR and CDR2 as SFDVKD. CDR3 sequence reads: CATSDKAGGGEETQYF.

The rearrangement uses TRBV29-1 and TRBJ2-2. The length of the CDR3 is 14 residues. Germline values: CDR1 SQVTM, CDR2 ANQGSEA. The CDR3 here is CSVWSYSNTGELFF.

V is TRBV12-3 or TRBV12-4 and J is TRBJ1-3; TCRdb proposes TRBD1, but this gene call is untestable without DNA. CDR3 length equals 15 residues. Here the CDR3 reads CASSLSGGDGNTIYF.

The chain uses TRBV7-7 and TRBJ2-5; lacking DNA, the TRBD2 call made by TCRdb goes unchecked. From germline, CDR1 is SSHAT and CDR2 FNYEAQ (reference sequence). The CDR3 runs 15 residues. The CDR3 reads CASSSPRTSPETQYF.

The rearrangement joins TRBV11-3 to TRBJ2-3; with no DNA, the TCRdb D assignment of TRBD2 cannot be verified. The CDR3 totals 14 residues. The germline V gene encodes CDR1 SGHNT and CDR2 YENEEA. CDR3 protein: CASSSGGLTDTQYF. Filled out from reference TRBV11-3 and TRBJ2-3, the complete variable domain reads EAGVVQSPRYKIIEKKQPVAFWCNPISGHNTLYWYLQNLGQGPELLIRYENEEAVDDSQLPKDRFSAERLKGVDSTLKIQPAELGDSAVYLCASSSGGLTDTQYFGPGTRLTVL.

This chain's CDR3 is CASSPGVGHTDTQYF. This chain links TRBV5-1 with TRBJ2-3; TCRdb reports TRBD2, a call that lacks DNA to check it against. The CDR3 totals 15 residues. Germline CDR1 SGHRS, CDR2 YFSETQ.

The chain couples TRBV11-2 to TRBJ2-1; TCRdb lists TRBD2, though no DNA is available to test this call. The CDR3 runs 13 residues. Per germline, CDR1 SGHAT and CDR2 FQNNGV. The CDR3 sequence: CASRSLAKDEQFF.

The V call is TRBV20-1, the J call TRBJ2-5; the D call of TRBD2 rests on TCRdb alone, since no DNA is present to check it. The CDR3 is made up of 15 amino acids. Germline loops: CDR1 DFQATT, CDR2 SNEGSKA (reference sequence). CDR3: CSAIGLAGYQETQYF.

The gene calls are TRBV12-3 or TRBV12-4 and TRBJ1-3. This CDR3 has 16 residues. The CDR3 region is CASSPPRRFSGNTIYF.

The CDR3 spells CATRSRGAFIRTSGSADTQYF. This sequence joins TRBV27 and TRBJ2-3; the D gene TCRdb calls, TRBD2, cannot be checked with no DNA. The germline V gene encodes CDR1 MNHEY and CDR2 SMNVEV (reference sequence). The CDR3 consists of 21 residues.

V is TRBV5-1 and J is TRBJ1-5; TCRdb's D call of TRBD1 is untestable without DNA. The length of the CDR3 is 16 residues. CDR1 is SGHRS and CDR2 is YFSETQ in the germline V gene. The CDR3 loop reads CASSLGPGPSNQPQHF.

This chain joins TRBV24-1 and TRBJ2-2; the D call of TRBD1 rests on TCRdb alone, since no DNA is present to check it. The CDR3 spans 14 residues. Germline V gene data show CDR1 as KGHDR and CDR2 as SFDVKD. CDR3 loop: CATKGTGDTGELFF.

The chain couples TRBV11-2 to TRBJ2-1. The CDR3 loop spans 14 amino acids. Germline lookup yields CDR1 SGHAT and CDR2 FQNNGV. The CDR3 protein is CASSSGDFGNEQFF.

V usage is TRBV4-1 and J usage is TRBJ2-1; no DNA is available, so the TRBD2 call from TCRdb remains unchecked. In germline, CDR1 is MGHRA, CDR2 YSYEKL. The CDR3 runs to 16 residues. CDR3 sequence: CASSQTRSGHYNEQFF.

This chain uses TRBV12-3 or TRBV12-4 with TRBJ2-3; TCRdb lists TRBD1, though no DNA is available to test this call. The CDR3 extends over 14 amino acids. This CDR3 reads CASTGTARTDTQYF.

V gene TRBV5-1 combines with J gene TRBJ1-4. In germline, CDR1 is SGHRS, CDR2 YFSETQ. The CDR3 extends over 13 amino acids. CDR3 residues: CASRFGLGEKLFF.

The chain couples TRBV5-1 to TRBJ2-1; TCRdb names TRBD1, which stays unverified in the absence of DNA. CDR3 length: 14 amino acids. The germline CDR1 and CDR2 sequences are SGHRS and YFSETQ. The CDR3 is CASSGQGAGNEQFF.

V usage is TRBV11-3 and J usage is TRBJ2-5; TCRdb's D call, TRBD1, is unchecked because there is no DNA. The length of the CDR3 is 14 residues. The germline V gene encodes CDR1 SGHNT and CDR2 YENEEA. The CDR3 loop reads CASRHRGREETQYF.